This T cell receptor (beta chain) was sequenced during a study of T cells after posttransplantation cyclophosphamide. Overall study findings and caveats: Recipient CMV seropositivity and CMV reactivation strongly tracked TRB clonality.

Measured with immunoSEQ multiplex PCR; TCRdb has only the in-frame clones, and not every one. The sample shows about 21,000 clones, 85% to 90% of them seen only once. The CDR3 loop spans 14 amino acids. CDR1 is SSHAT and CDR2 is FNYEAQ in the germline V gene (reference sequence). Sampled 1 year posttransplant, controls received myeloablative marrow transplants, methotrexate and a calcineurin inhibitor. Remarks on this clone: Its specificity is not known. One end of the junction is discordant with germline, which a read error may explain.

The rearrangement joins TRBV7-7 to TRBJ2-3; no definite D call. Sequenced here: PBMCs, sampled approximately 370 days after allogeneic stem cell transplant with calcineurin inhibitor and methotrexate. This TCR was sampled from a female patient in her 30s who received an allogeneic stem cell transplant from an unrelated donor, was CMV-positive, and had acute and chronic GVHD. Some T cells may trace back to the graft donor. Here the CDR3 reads CASSLAGFTDTQYF. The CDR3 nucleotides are TGTGCTAGCAGCTTAGCCGGGTTCACAGATACGCAGTATTTT. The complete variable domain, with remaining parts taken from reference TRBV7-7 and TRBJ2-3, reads GAGVSQSPRYKVTKRGQDVTLRCDPISSHATLYWYQQALGQGPEFLTYFNYEAQPDKSGLPSDRFSAERPEGSISTLTIQRTEQRDSAMYRCASSLAGFTDTQYFGPGTRLTVL.